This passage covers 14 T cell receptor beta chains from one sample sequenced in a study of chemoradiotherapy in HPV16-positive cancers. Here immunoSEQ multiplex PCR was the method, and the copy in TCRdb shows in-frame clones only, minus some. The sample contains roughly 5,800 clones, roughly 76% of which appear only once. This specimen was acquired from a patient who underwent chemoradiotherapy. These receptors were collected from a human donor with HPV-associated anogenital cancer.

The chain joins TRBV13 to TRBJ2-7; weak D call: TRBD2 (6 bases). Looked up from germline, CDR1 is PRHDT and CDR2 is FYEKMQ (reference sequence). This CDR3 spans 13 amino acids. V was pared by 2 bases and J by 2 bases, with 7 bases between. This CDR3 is CASSLSGAYEQYF. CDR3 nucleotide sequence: TGTGCCAGCAGCTTATCGGGGGCCTACGAGCAGTACTTC.

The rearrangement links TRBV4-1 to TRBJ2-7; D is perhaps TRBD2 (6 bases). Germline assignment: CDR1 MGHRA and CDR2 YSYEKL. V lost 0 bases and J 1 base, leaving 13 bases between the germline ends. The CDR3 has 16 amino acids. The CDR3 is CASSQEGGIKSYEQYF. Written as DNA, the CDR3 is TGCGCCAGCAGCCAAGAGGGGGGAATTAAATCCTACGAGCAGTACTTC.

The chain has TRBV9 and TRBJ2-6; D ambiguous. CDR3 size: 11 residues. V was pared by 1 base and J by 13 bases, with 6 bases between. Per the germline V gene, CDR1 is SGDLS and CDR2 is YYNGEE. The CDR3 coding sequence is TGTGCCAGCAGCGTATCCGGGGTCCTGACTTTC. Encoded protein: CASSVSGVLTF. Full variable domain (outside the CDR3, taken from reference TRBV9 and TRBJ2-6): DSGVTQTPKHLITATGQRVTLRCSPRSGDLSVYWYQQSLDQGLQFLIQYYNGEERAKGNILERFSAQQFPDLHSELNLSSLELGDSALYFCASSVSGVLTFGAGSRLTVL.

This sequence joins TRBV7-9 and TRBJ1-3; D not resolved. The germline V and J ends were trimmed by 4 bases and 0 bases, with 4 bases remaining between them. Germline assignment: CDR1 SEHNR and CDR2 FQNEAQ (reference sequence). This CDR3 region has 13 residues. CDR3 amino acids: CASSSNSGNTIYF. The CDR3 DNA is TGTGCCAGCAGCTCCAACTCTGGAAACACCATATATTTT.

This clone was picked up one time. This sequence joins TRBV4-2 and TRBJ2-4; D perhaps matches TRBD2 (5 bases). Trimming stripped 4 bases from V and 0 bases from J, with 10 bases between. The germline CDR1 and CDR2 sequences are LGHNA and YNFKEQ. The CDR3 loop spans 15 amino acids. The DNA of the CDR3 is TGTGCCAGCAGCCGGGAGAGGGTAGCCAAAAACATTCAGTACTTC. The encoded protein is CASSRERVAKNIQYF.

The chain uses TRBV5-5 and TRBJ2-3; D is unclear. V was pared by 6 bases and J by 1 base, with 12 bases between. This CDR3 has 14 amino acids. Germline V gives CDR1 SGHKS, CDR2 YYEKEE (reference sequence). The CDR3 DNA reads TGTGCCAGCACCCCAGGCTTCCGCACAGATACGCAGTATTTT. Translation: CASTPGFRTDTQYF.

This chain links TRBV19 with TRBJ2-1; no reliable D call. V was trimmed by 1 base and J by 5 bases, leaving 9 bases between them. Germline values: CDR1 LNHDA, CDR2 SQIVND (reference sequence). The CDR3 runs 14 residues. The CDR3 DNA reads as TGTGCCAGTAGTATAGCTCGGGCCGACAATGAGCAGTTCTTC. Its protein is CASSIARADNEQFF.

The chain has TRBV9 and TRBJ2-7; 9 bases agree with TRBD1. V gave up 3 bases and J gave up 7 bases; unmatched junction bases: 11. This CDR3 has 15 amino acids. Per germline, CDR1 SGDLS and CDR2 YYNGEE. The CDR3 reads CASSASGTGKQEQYF. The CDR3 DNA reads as TGTGCCAGCAGCGCCTCCGGGACAGGGAAACAAGAGCAGTACTTC.

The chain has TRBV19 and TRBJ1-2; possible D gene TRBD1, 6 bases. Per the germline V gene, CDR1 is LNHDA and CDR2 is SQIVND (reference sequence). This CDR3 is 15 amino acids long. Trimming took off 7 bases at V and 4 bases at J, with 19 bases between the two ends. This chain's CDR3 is CASTQNPGRGYGYTF. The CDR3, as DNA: TGTGCCAGTACCCAGAACCCAGGCAGGGGCTATGGCTACACCTTC. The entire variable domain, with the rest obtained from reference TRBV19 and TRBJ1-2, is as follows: DGGITQSPKYLFRKEGQNVTLSCEQNLNHDAMYWYRQDPGQGLRLIYYSQIVNDFQKGDIAEGYSVSREKKESFPLTVTSAQKNPTAFYLCASTQNPGRGYGYTFGSGTRLTVV.

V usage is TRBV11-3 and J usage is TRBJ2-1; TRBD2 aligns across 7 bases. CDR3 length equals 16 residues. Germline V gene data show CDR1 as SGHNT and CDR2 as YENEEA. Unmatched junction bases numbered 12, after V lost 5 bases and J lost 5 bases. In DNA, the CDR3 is TGTGCCAGCAGCCTAACGGGGGGAGGTCAGGACAATGAGCAGTTCTTC. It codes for CASSLTGGGQDNEQFF. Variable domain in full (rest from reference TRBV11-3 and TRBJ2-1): EAGVVQSPRYKIIEKKQPVAFWCNPISGHNTLYWYLQNLGQGPELLIRYENEEAVDDSQLPKDRFSAERLKGVDSTLKIQPAELGDSAVYLCASSLTGGGQDNEQFFGPGTRLTVL.

DNA of the CDR3: TGTGCCAGATGCACCGGGGTGGGGATAAAAAACGAGCAGTACTTC. It yields the protein CARCTGVGIKNEQYF. This chain uses TRBV19 with TRBJ2-7; D may be TRBD2 (5 bases). The V gene lost 9 bases and the J gene lost 5 bases, with 23 bases spanning the gap. Germline V gene data show CDR1 as LNHDA and CDR2 as SQIVND (reference sequence). The length of the CDR3 is 15 residues. Full variable domain (remainder filled in from reference TRBV19 and TRBJ2-7): DGGITQSPKYLFRKEGQNVTLSCEQNLNHDAMYWYRQDPGQGLRLIYYSQIVNDFQKGDIAEGYSVSREKKESFPLTVTSAQKNPTAFYLCARCTGVGIKNEQYFGPGTRLTVT.

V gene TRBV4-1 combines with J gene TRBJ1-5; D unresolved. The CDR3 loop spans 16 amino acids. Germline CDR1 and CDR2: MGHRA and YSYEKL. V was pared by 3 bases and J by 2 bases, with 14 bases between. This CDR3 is CASSQPWPRGNQPQHF. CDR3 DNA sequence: TGCGCCAGCAGCCAGCCCTGGCCTCGGGGCAATCAGCCCCAGCATTTT.

As DNA, the CDR3 is TGCGCCAGCAGCCTAGCGGGGGGAGATACGCAGTATTTT. This sequence encodes CASSLAGGDTQYF. The chain joins TRBV4-1 to TRBJ2-3, with 10 positions matching TRBD2. CDR3 size: 13 residues. V trimming: 4 bases; J trimming: 5 bases; junction bases outside the gene matches: 0. Germline CDR1 and CDR2: MGHRA and YSYEKL.

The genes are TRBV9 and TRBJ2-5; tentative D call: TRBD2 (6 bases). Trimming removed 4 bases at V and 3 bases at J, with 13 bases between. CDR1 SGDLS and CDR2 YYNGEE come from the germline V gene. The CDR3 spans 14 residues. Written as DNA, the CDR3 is TGTGCCAGCAGCTGGGGCCCTAGCGAAGAGACCCAGTACTTC. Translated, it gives CASSWGPSEETQYF.